Shown below are 13 T cell receptor beta chains from a single sample sequenced in a study of control samples from healthy donors and cancer patients (dated by TCRdb to about 2020). Library method: the immunoSEQ multiplex PCR assay. Here the immuneACCESS table is served through TCRdb, limited to in-frame sequences with V and J called. Missing clones are a known gap in these copies; in checked studies unresolved V genes cover under half, and the rest lacks a known reason. Within this sample are about 130,000 clones, with just under 95% of them counted one time only. The top ten constitute over 12% of the sample. The sequencing input was PBMCs. These receptors were taken from a man aged 55 to 69 with colorectal cancer.

The chain has TRBV24-1 and TRBJ1-3; D gene unclear. The CDR3 is 13 residues long. The germline gives CDR1 KGHDR, CDR2 SFDVKD. Trimming removed 4 bases from V and 10 bases from J, with 13 bases in between. The CDR3 spells CATSDSRTSTIYF. The CDR3 nucleotides are TGTGCCACCAGTGACTCCCGGACCTCGACCATATATTTT.

The chain couples TRBV2 to TRBJ2-7; 13 bases map to TRBD2. This CDR3 region has 15 residues. Germline trimming cut 6 bases from V and 7 bases from J; bases unmatched to any gene: 9. Per the germline V gene, CDR1 is SNHLY and CDR2 is FYNNEI. CDR3 sequence (DNA): TGTGCCAGCAGGGAGGAACTAGCGGGGGGGCTTGAGCAGTACTTC. It codes for CASREELAGGLEQYF. Based on the CDR3 plus reference TRBV2 and TRBJ2-7, the full variable domain is EPEVTQTPSHQVTQMGQEVILRCVPISNHLYFYWYRQILGQKVEFLVSFYNNEISEKSEIFDDQFSVERPDGSNFTLKIRSTKLEDSAMYFCASREELAGGLEQYFGPGTRLTVT.

This chain connects TRBV5-1 to TRBJ2-5; D is perhaps TRBD1 (6 bases). The CDR3 extends over 16 amino acids. CDR1 is SGHRS, CDR2 YFSETQ, per germline. The V end was cut by 7 bases, the J end by 2 bases, with 21 bases between. The CDR3 sequence: CASSVYRDLGQETQYF. In DNA, the CDR3 is TGCGCCAGCTCTGTATACAGGGATCTGGGTCAAGAGACCCAGTACTTC.

The chain combines TRBV4-1 with TRBJ1-1; 7 bases map to TRBD1. Looked up from germline, CDR1 is MGHRA and CDR2 is YSYEKL. This CDR3 is built from 17 residues. Unmatched junction bases numbered 14, after V lost 0 bases and J lost 7 bases. This chain's CDR3 is CASSQEPWLGTDLEAFF. The CDR3 region has the DNA TGCGCCAGCAGCCAAGAGCCGTGGCTCGGGACAGACCTTGAAGCTTTCTTT.

CDR3 residues: CASSIRPGLDSYEQYF. In nucleotides, the CDR3 is TGTGCCAGCAGCATTAGACCGGGACTAGACTCCTACGAGCAGTACTTC. The genes are TRBV7-2 and TRBJ2-7, with 8 nucleotides matching TRBD2. Germline V CDR1 and CDR2: SGHTA, FQGNSA. This CDR3 is 16 amino acids long. J lost 0 bases, V lost 5 bases, and 9 bases had no gene match.

The chain is built from TRBV6-5 and TRBJ1-2; 9 bases match TRBD1. There are 14 residues in the CDR3. In germline, CDR1 is MNHEY, CDR2 SVGAGI. V lost 4 bases, J lost 2 bases, and 2 bases stayed unmatched. The CDR3 sequence: CASSLGTGNYGYTF. The CDR3 nucleotides read TGTGCCAGCAGTTTAGGGACAGGGAACTATGGCTACACCTTC.

The DNA of the CDR3 is TGTGCCAGCAGCTTCCGGACAGGGTTGGACACTGAAGCTTTCTTT. Translation: CASSFRTGLDTEAFF. This rearrangement joins TRBV5-6 to TRBJ1-1; the match to TRBD1 covers 8 bases. Trimming at V came to 2 bases and at J to 3 bases, leaving 6 bases not matched to a gene. From germline, CDR1 is SGHDT and CDR2 YYEEEE. The CDR3 is made up of 15 amino acids.

The V and J genes are TRBV9 and TRBJ2-3, with 8 bases identical to TRBD2. Looked up from germline, CDR1 is SGDLS and CDR2 is YYNGEE. V was clipped by 4 bases and J by 2 bases; unmatched bases: 3. The CDR3 has 14 residues. The CDR3 region has the DNA TGTGCCAGCAGCACGCGGGGGGTCACAGATACGCAGTATTTT. Translated: CASSTRGVTDTQYF.

This sequence joins TRBV12-3 or TRBV12-4 and TRBJ1-1; TRBD1 aligns across 7 bases. There are 13 residues in the CDR3. Trimming cost V 9 bases and J 3 bases; bases outside gene matches: 7. The CDR3 DNA reads as TGTGCCAGTACAGGGGCGCCCTACACTGAAGCTTTCTTT. This gives the protein CASTGAPYTEAFF.

A word on this clone: Other DNA sequences within the sample encode an identical CDR3. The chain employs TRBV5-1 and TRBJ2-1, with unresolved D. Germline V lookup: CDR1 SGHRS, CDR2 YFSETQ. The V end lost 2 bases, the J end lost 10 bases, and 7 bases lay between the germline ends. The CDR3 contains 11 residues. The CDR3 bases are TGCGCCAGCAGCTTTGGTGGAGAGCAGTTCTTC. Amino acids: CASSFGGEQFF.

For this clone: Compared with germline, one end of the junction differs, possibly owing to a read error. The chain employs TRBV5-4 and TRBJ2-3; D not resolved. Germline CDR1 SGHNT, CDR2 YYREEE (reference sequence). The CDR3 totals 14 residues. Here the CDR3 reads CASSLAQHGDTQYF. CDR3 DNA: TGTGCCAGCAGTTTGGCCCAACATGGAGATACGCAGTATTTT.

The V and J genes are TRBV5-4 and TRBJ1-6; D not resolved. Trimming cost V 1 base and J 2 bases, with 10 bases left between them. Germline CDR1 and CDR2: SGHNT and YYREEE (reference sequence). CDR3 length equals 16 residues. The CDR3 sequence is CASSLQVVPYNSPLHF. In DNA, the CDR3 is TGTGCCAGCAGCTTGCAGGTCGTCCCCTATAATTCACCCCTCCACTTT.

The chain employs TRBV6-1 and TRBJ2-2, with D hard to call. This CDR3 contains 15 residues. The germline CDR1 and CDR2 sequences are MNHNS and SASEGT. V lost 2 bases and J 3 bases, leaving 10 bases between the germline ends. The CDR3, as DNA: TGTGCCAGCAGTGAAAGGGATTACTACACCGGGGAGCTGTTTTTT. This gives the protein CASSERDYYTGELFF.